Presented here are 8 T cell receptor beta chains from one specimen sequenced in a study of blood T cell repertoires in COVID-19. Measured with immunoSEQ multiplex PCR; TCRdb has only the in-frame clones, and not every one. Of tens of thousands of clones listed, 70% to 80% are singletons. Sequencing was carried out using peripheral blood. These receptor sequences come from a human donor in a cohort sampled during active COVID-19.

The rearrangement uses TRBV25-1 and TRBJ2-3; D is perhaps TRBD2 (6 bases). This CDR3 contains 15 residues. The germline gives CDR1 MGHDK, CDR2 SYGVNS. V was shortened by 3 bases and J by 3 bases, with 13 bases between the two germline ends. DNA for the CDR3: TGTGCCAGCAGTGACCAGGGCGGGGAAACAGATACGCAGTATTTT. This translates into CASSDQGGETDTQYF.

In this sample, this clone turned up once. The chain uses TRBV3-1 (or the pseudogene TRBV3-2) and TRBJ2-3; tentatively, D is TRBD2 (6 bases). Germline V gives CDR1 LGHDT, CDR2 YNNKEL (reference sequence). V was cut by 0 bases and J by 7 bases, with 17 bases left in between. This CDR3 contains 16 residues. The CDR3 loop reads CASSQDVGLPSNTQYF. The DNA of the CDR3 is TGTGCCAGCAGCCAAGATGTGGGACTCCCCTCGAATACGCAGTATTTT.

This clone has more than one count but fewer than ten. The genes are TRBV6-6 and TRBJ1-2; 8 positions match TRBD1. V trimming: 1 base; J trimming: 4 bases; junction bases outside the gene matches: 5. The length of the CDR3 is 15 residues. CDR1 MNHNY and CDR2 SVGAGI come from the germline V gene (reference sequence). CDR3 sequence (DNA): TGTGCCAGCAGTTACTTGATAACAGGGGGCTATGGCTACACCTTC. This encodes CASSYLITGGYGYTF.

This clone was counted a single time. The chain employs TRBV11-2 and TRBJ2-2; TRBD1 is a possible D gene (5 bases). The CDR3 spans 18 residues. Trimming pared 1 base from V and 0 bases from J, leaving 15 bases between. Germline CDR1 SGHAT, CDR2 FQNNGV. CDR3 sequence: CASSLVRSGYANTGELFF. The CDR3 DNA is TGTGCCAGCAGCTTAGTCCGGTCAGGGTATGCGAACACCGGGGAGCTGTTTTTT.

The J gene is TRBJ2-7, the V gene TRBV18, with D uncertain. Germline V gene sequence: CDR1 KGHSH, CDR2 LQKENI. The CDR3 consists of 13 residues. Trimming cost V 3 bases and J 3 bases, with 9 bases left between them. CDR3 coding DNA: TGTGCCAGCTCACCCCCCTTAATCTACGAGCAGTACTTC. This codes for CASSPPLIYEQYF.

The chain recombines TRBV25-1 with TRBJ2-7; 10 bases match TRBD1. From germline, CDR1 is MGHDK and CDR2 SYGVNS. The junction had 7 bases not matched to a gene; V was cut back by 4 bases and J by 7 bases. The CDR3 spans 14 residues. The CDR3 region is CASSGDRGSGEQYF. CDR3 DNA: TGTGCCAGCAGTGGGGACAGGGGAAGTGGGGAGCAGTACTTC.

The V and J genes are TRBV7-8 and TRBJ1-5, with D unresolved. V lost 4 bases, J lost 0 bases, and 13 bases lay in between. Germline V lookup: CDR1 SGHVS, CDR2 FQNEAQ. The CDR3 runs to 16 residues. In DNA form, the CDR3 reads TGTGCCAGCAGCTCCCTGGTTGGCCTTAGCAATCAGCCCCAGCATTTT. It encodes CASSSLVGLSNQPQHF.

The chain uses TRBV6-4 and TRBJ2-3; 7 bases match TRBD1. Germline CDR1 MRHNA, CDR2 SNTAGT. The junction had 13 bases not matched to a gene; V was cut back by 8 bases and J by 8 bases. This CDR3 contains 14 residues. The CDR3 coding sequence is TGTGCCAGCCAAGAGGGGGCCGGTACGGGTACGCAGTATTTT. Translated: CASQEGAGTGTQYF.